This T cell receptor (beta chain) was captured in a study of blood T cell repertoires in COVID-19. Only in-frame clones appear in the TCRdb table, and some are missing; sequencing was by immunoSEQ multiplex PCR. This sample has about 59,000 clones, with approximately 92% found just once. The clonotype comes from a man older than 75 with acute or convalescent COVID-19. The sequencing input was peripheral blood.

This CDR3 reads CASNPDRSTEAFF. The DNA for the CDR3 is TGTGCCAGCAACCCCGACAGGTCCACTGAAGCTTTCTTT. The chain couples TRBV6-6 to TRBJ1-1; perhaps TRBD1 as D (6 bases). The ends were cut back, 7 bases at V and 4 bases at J, with 13 bases in the middle. CDR3 size: 13 residues. Germline lookup yields CDR1 MNHNY and CDR2 SVGAGI (reference sequence).